The entry that follows covers one T cell receptor beta chain sequence. This sample is part of a study of blood T cell repertoires in COVID-19. CDR3 length: 14 residues. V was pared by 6 bases and J by 1 base, with 12 bases between. Germline CDR1 and CDR2: MNHEY and SVGAGI. Produced via immunoSEQ multiplex PCR; TCRdb's table is partial and in-frame only. The sample records hundreds of thousands of clones, roughly 88% being singletons. Sequencing input: peripheral blood. The source is a woman in her twenties or thirties with active or convalescent COVID-19. V and J are TRBV6-5 and TRBJ1-1; a possible D gene is TRBD1 (6 bases). The CDR3 DNA reads TGTGCCAGCAGGGGGGCCGGAGGGAACACTGAAGCTTTCTTT. Translating it yields CASRGAGGNTEAFF.